This T cell receptor beta chain was identified during a study of cytomegalovirus exposure and HLA in healthy donors. The repertoire was sequenced with immunoSEQ multiplex PCR; TCRdb's copy has only in-frame clones and lacks some. Here the sample spans over 150,000 clones, 80% to 90% being singletons. The V gene's germline CDR1 is MNHEY and CDR2 SVGAGI. The CDR3 contains 15 residues. The V and J ends lost 2 bases and 0 bases respectively, with 7 bases between them. Findings and caveats of the study: The tendency of first-cohort TCR clusters to co-occur in the 120 or so validation repertoires was identified by a subsequent analysis. The study put some 150 TCR beta chains on its list as cytomegalovirus-associated. In vitro data verified three CMV-associated chains as specific for CMV antigens.

As to this clone: What it binds is not known.

This TCR came from a woman under 40 in good health and CMV-seronegative. V usage is TRBV6-5 and J usage is TRBJ1-4, with D uncertain. The specimen sequenced was PBMCs. CDR3: CASSYRTATNEKLFF. Here the CDR3 DNA reads TGTGCCAGCAGTTACAGGACGGCAACTAATGAAAAACTGTTTTTT.